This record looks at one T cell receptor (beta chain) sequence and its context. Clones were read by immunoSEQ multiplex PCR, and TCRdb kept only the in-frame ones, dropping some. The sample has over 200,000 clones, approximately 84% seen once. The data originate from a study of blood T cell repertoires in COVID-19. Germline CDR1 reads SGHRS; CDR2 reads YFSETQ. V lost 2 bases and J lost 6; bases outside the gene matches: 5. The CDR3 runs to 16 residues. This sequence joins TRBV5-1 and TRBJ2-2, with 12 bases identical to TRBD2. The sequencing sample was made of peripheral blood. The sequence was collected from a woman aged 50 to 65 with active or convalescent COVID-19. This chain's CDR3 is CASSFLAGGPAGELFF. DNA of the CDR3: TGCGCCAGCAGCTTTCTAGCGGGGGGGCCCGCCGGGGAGCTGTTTTTT.